A selection of T cell receptor beta chains follows, all from one sample in a study of cytomegalovirus exposure and HLA in healthy donors. This table comes from immunoSEQ multiplex PCR, and its TCRdb copy is limited to in-frame clones, with some not included. The sample holds about 160,000 clones, approximately 81% seen once. The sequenced sample was PBMCs. All receptors derive from a boy between 2 and 10 years old in good health and CMV-seronegative. CDR3s include the opening cysteine and the closing phenylalanine or tryptophan. The size field is filled for only some rows; it gives once, few, many or a size class.

CDR3: CSVEGWTGPMWKQYF
length: 15
size: NA
J: TRBJ2-7
V: TRBV29-1

CDR3: CAWSAIAGGAKNIQYF
length: 16
size: NA
J: TRBJ2-4
V: TRBV30

CDR3: CASSQDVLGAGGANVLTF
length: 18
size: NA
J: TRBJ2-6
V: TRBV4-1

CDR3: CASSDEGLGNQPQHF
length: 15
size: NA
J: TRBJ1-5
V: TRBV28

CDR3: CASSLIAGDTGELFF
length: 15
size: once
J: TRBJ2-2
V: TRBV7-3

CDR3: CASSLGDSYNEQFF
length: 14
size: NA
J: TRBJ2-1
V: TRBV5-1

CDR3: CASRPRLAYEQYF
length: 13
size: NA
J: NA
V: TRBV28

CDR3: CASRAGQGSTGELFF
length: 15
size: NA
J: TRBJ2-2
V: TRBV27

CDR3: CATSRDDEQYF
length: 11
size: NA
J: TRBJ2-7
V: TRBV15

CDR3: CASSRGEIYNEQFF
length: 14
size: few
J: TRBJ2-1
V: TRBV5-6

CDR3: CASMPLPQGSTQYF
length: 14
size: NA
J: TRBJ2-3
V: TRBV19

CDR3: CASSIDSGAHSNQPQHF
length: 17
size: once
J: TRBJ1-5
V: TRBV19

CDR3: CASSPDKGNYGYTF
length: 14
size: NA
J: TRBJ1-2
V: TRBV5-1

CDR3: CASRLADTQYF
length: 11
size: NA
J: TRBJ2-3
V: TRBV10-2

CDR3: CAWSVLRTSGIPDTQYF
length: 17
size: NA
J: TRBJ2-3
V: TRBV30

CDR3: CASSRGAGTETQYF
length: 14
size: NA
J: TRBJ2-5
V: TRBV14

CDR3: CASSVASSGDQETQYF
length: 16
size: NA
J: TRBJ2-5
V: TRBV6-1

CDR3: CASSFVLADNEQFF
length: 14
size: NA
J: TRBJ2-1
V: TRBV28

CDR3: CASSQRGQTDHEQYF
length: 15
size: NA
J: TRBJ2-7
V: TRBV6-1

CDR3: CASSRRGESSYNEQFF
length: 16
size: NA
J: TRBJ2-1
V: TRBV27

CDR3: CASSGPGQFNEKLFF
length: 15
size: NA
J: TRBJ1-4
V: TRBV7-9

CDR3: CASKTSGRAEIDEQFF
length: 16
size: NA
J: TRBJ2-1
V: TRBV5-1

CDR3: CASTIEGVSGYTF
length: 13
size: few
J: TRBJ1-2
V: TRBV5-1

CDR3: CASFQVGQPETQYF
length: 14
size: once
J: TRBJ2-5
V: TRBV7-8

CDR3: CASSSVYEQYF
length: 11
size: NA
J: TRBJ2-7
V: TRBV7-2

CDR3: CAWSVSGGGRGGYTF
length: 15
size: few
J: TRBJ1-2
V: TRBV30

CDR3: CASSYSSRAGYTF
length: 13
size: NA
J: TRBJ1-2
V: TRBV6-5

CDR3: CASSPLGSGQPQHF
length: 14
size: NA
J: TRBJ1-5
V: TRBV27

CDR3: CASSEIAQGSHEQYF
length: 15
size: NA
J: TRBJ2-7
V: TRBV2

CDR3: CASSSLAGANTGELFF
length: 16
size: few
J: TRBJ2-2
V: TRBV7-3

CDR3: CAWRRLAGEQETQYF
length: 15
size: NA
J: TRBJ2-5
V: TRBV30

CDR3: CASSLVGTGKETQYF
length: 15
size: few
J: TRBJ2-5
V: TRBV28

CDR3: CASGLEQGIGGYTF
length: 14
size: NA
J: TRBJ1-2
V: TRBV12-5

CDR3: CASSLDGRSTDTQYF
length: 15
size: NA
J: TRBJ2-3
V: TRBV5-1

CDR3: CASSASSGTGGSYEQYF
length: 17
size: NA
J: TRBJ2-7
V: TRBV7-2

CDR3: CASSEGAGGYEQYF
length: 14
size: NA
J: TRBJ2-7
V: TRBV6-1

CDR3: CSSTPTGGAGETQYF
length: 15
size: NA
J: TRBJ2-5
V: TRBV7-9

CDR3: CASSLWQGSNTEAFF
length: 15
size: NA
J: TRBJ1-1
V: TRBV28

CDR3: CAISELTGSTGELFF
length: 15
size: NA
J: TRBJ2-2
V: TRBV10-3

CDR3: CASSPSPGQGDGYTF
length: 15
size: NA
J: TRBJ1-2
V: TRBV5-1

CDR3: CASSDGTASGNTIYF
length: 15
size: NA
J: TRBJ1-3
V: TRBV9

CDR3: CASSQAAGGNTGELFF
length: 16
size: NA
J: TRBJ2-2
V: TRBV4-2

CDR3: CASSPGASYDEQFF
length: 14
size: NA
J: TRBJ2-1
V: TRBV5-1